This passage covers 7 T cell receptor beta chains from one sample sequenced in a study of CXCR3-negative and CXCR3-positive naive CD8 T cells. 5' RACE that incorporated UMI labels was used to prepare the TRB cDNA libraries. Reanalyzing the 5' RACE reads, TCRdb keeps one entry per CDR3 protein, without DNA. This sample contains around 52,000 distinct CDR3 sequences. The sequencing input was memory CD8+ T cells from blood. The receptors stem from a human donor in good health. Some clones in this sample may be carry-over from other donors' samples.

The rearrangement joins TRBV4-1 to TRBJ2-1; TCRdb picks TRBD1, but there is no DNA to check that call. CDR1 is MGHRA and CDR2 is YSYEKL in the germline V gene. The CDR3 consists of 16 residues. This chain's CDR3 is CASSLPIREGGDEQFF.

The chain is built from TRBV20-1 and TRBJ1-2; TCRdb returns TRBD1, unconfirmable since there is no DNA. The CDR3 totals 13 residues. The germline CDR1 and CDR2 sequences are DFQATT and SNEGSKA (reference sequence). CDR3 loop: CSVRTGGLYGYTF.

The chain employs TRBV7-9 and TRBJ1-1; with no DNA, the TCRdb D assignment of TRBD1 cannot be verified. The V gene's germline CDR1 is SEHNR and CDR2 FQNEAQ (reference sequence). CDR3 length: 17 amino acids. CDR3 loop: CASSLYSGGWGNTEAFF.

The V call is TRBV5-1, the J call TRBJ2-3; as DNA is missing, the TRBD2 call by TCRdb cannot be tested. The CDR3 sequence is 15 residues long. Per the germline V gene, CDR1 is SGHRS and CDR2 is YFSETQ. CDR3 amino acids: CASSPTSGGTDTQYF.

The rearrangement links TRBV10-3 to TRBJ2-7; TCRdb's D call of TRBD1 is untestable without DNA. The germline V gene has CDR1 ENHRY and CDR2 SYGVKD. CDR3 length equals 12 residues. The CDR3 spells CAAGQVFGEQYF.

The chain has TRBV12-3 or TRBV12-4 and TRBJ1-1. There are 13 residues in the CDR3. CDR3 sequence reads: CASSSPLNTEAFF.

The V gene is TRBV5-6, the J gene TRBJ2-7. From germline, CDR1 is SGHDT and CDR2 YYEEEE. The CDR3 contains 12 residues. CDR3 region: CASSWGRVEQYF.